The 20 T cell receptor beta chains given below trace back to one sample, sequenced in a study of early T cells in non-severe SARS-CoV-2 infection. TCRdb reprocessed the 5' RACE reads via MiXCR and lists one record per CDR3 protein. The data hold tens of thousands of distinct CDR3 sequences, with about 12% observed a single time. Sequencing input: whole blood. The receptor source for this set is an adult who was a healthcare worker with PCR-confirmed SARS-CoV-2 infection or an uninfected control (not recorded which).

This clonotype was counted between two and nine times. The chain employs TRBV20-1 and TRBJ2-1, with D hard to call. V dropped 5 bases and J dropped 0 bases, with 11 bases sitting between them. Looked up from germline, CDR1 is DFQATT and CDR2 is SNEGSKA (reference sequence). CDR3 length: 14 amino acids. This CDR3 reads CSADNPSSYNEQFF. Written as DNA, the CDR3 is TGCAGTGCTGACAACCCAAGCTCCTACAATGAGCAGTTCTTC.

The table lists this clonotype with a few counts. The chain recombines TRBV7-8 with TRBJ2-3, with 12 nucleotides matching TRBD2. The germline CDR1 and CDR2 sequences are SGHVS and FQNEAQ. The CDR3 loop spans 17 amino acids. J was trimmed by 0 bases and V by 5 bases; bases with no gene match: 6. The CDR3 protein is CASSAGLAGTSTDTQYF. As DNA, the CDR3 is TGTGCCAGCAGCGCCGGACTAGCGGGGACTAGCACAGATACGCAGTATTTT.

The V gene is TRBV6-4, the J gene TRBJ2-1; 7 nucleotides agree with TRBD2. The CDR3 sequence is 15 residues long. CDR1 is MRHNA and CDR2 is SNTAGT in the germline V gene. Trimming removed 2 bases from V and 6 bases from J; junction bases left unmatched: 7. The DNA for the CDR3 is TGTGCCAGCAGTGACGCTACTGGCGGGAGCAATGAGCAGTTCTTC. Its protein product is CASSDATGGSNEQFF.

Only a few counts were recorded for this clonotype. V usage is TRBV6-5 and J usage is TRBJ1-5; 8 positions match TRBD1. This CDR3 is built from 14 residues. Trimming cost V 8 bases and J 7 bases; bases outside gene matches: 10. Germline V gene data show CDR1 as MNHEY and CDR2 as SVGAGI. The CDR3 nucleotides read TGTGCCAGCGGCCGGACAGGGTCGGGGCAGCCCCAGCATTTT. Its protein product is CASGRTGSGQPQHF.

J is TRBJ2-1 and V is TRBV7-2; unclear D gene. Germline V lookup: CDR1 SGHTA, CDR2 FQGNSA. The V gene lost 1 base and the J gene lost 9 bases, with 13 bases spanning the gap. The length of the CDR3 is 14 residues. CDR3 sequence: CASSLVFKGAEQFF. In DNA form, the CDR3 reads TGTGCCAGCAGCTTAGTGTTTAAAGGCGCTGAGCAGTTCTTC.

This clonotype was picked up many times. The chain is built from TRBV9 and TRBJ2-1; D is unclear. Deletions cut 0 bases from V and 3 bases from J, with 7 bases between. This CDR3 has 14 residues. Per the germline V gene, CDR1 is SGDLS and CDR2 is YYNGEE. The CDR3: CASSVAHGYNEQFF. Here the CDR3 DNA reads TGTGCCAGCAGCGTAGCCCACGGCTACAATGAGCAGTTCTTC.

This clonotype has at least ten counts. The gene calls are TRBV12-3 or TRBV12-4 and TRBJ2-1; 7 bases line up with TRBD2. CDR3 size: 15 residues. With V trimmed by 3 bases and J by 4 bases, 6 bases remained unmatched. The CDR3 DNA reads TGTGCCAGCAGTTTGGCGACTAGCTGGTACAATGAGCAGTTCTTC. Translated, it gives CASSLATSWYNEQFF.

This clonotype was seen once. A read error may account for a junction end that differs from germline. The chain joins TRBV6-6 to TRBJ1-2, with 10 bases fitting TRBD1. This CDR3 comprises 18 residues. Germline values: CDR1 MNHNY, CDR2 SVGAGI (reference sequence). CDR3 amino acids: CANSSTWDRGMGNYGYTF. The CDR3 DNA reads as TGTGCCAACAGTTCTACCTGGGACAGGGGCATGGGAAACTATGGCTACACCTTC.

The chain links TRBV10-1 to TRBJ1-2; tentatively, D is TRBD1 (5 bases). The CDR3 is 13 residues long. The germline V gene encodes CDR1 WNHNN and CDR2 SYGVQD (reference sequence). Trimming took off 6 bases at V and 7 bases at J, with 15 bases between the two ends. The CDR3 spells CASSVAGTFGYTF. CDR3 DNA sequence: TGCGCCAGCAGCGTGGCAGGGACGTTTGGCTACACCTTC.

V and J are TRBV7-3 and TRBJ2-3; TRBD2 aligns across 9 bases. In germline, CDR1 is SGHTA, CDR2 FQGTGA. This CDR3 comprises 16 residues. The V segment lost 5 bases and the J segment 0 bases; nucleotides outside the gene matches: 6. CDR3 sequence (DNA): TGTGCCAGCAGCCCGCTAGCGGGGCTAAGCACAGATACGCAGTATTTT. Protein sequence: CASSPLAGLSTDTQYF.

The V and J genes are TRBV3-1 and TRBJ2-1; D remains ambiguous. The CDR3 is 16 residues long. CDR1 is LGHDT and CDR2 is YNNKEL in the germline V gene (reference sequence). The V gene lost 4 bases and the J gene lost 0 bases, with 13 bases spanning the gap. The CDR3 reads CASSPRILSSYNEQFF. CDR3 DNA: TGTGCCAGCAGCCCCCGGATCCTTAGCTCCTACAATGAGCAGTTCTTC.

This clonotype was detected only a few times. This CDR3 reads CASRTTGRPSSGNTIYF. The CDR3 DNA sequence: TGTGCCAGCAGGACCACGGGACGCCCAAGCTCTGGAAACACCATATATTTT. The chain links TRBV3-1 to TRBJ1-3, with D possibly being TRBD1 (5 bases). This CDR3 comprises 17 residues. Germline V lookup: CDR1 LGHDT, CDR2 YNNKEL (reference sequence). V dropped 6 bases and J dropped 0 bases, with 18 bases sitting between them.

This clonotype was recorded a few times. V and J are TRBV10-3 and TRBJ1-1; D gene unclear. Deletions cut 11 bases from V and 4 bases from J, with 11 bases between. CDR3 size: 11 residues. Per germline, CDR1 ENHRY and CDR2 SYGVKD. CDR3 protein: CAVRTGTEAFF. The CDR3 bases are TGTGCCGTCCGAACCGGCACTGAAGCTTTCTTT.

The chain has TRBV5-1 and TRBJ2-7, with TRBD2 identical over 14 bases. From germline, CDR1 is SGHRS and CDR2 YFSETQ. This CDR3 has 18 residues. With V trimmed by 4 bases and J by 1 base, 10 bases remained unmatched. The CDR3, as DNA: TGCGCCAGCAGCAAGACCGGGACTAGCGGGAGTTTTTCCTACGAGCAGTACTTC. It yields the protein CASSKTGTSGSFSYEQYF.

This clonotype was counted between two and nine times. The chain couples TRBV19 to TRBJ2-3, with D maybe TRBD2 (5 bases). There are 16 residues in the CDR3. Germline-derived CDR1 and CDR2 are LNHDA and SQIVND (reference sequence). The V end was cut by 5 bases, the J end by 8 bases, with 23 bases between. The CDR3 protein is CASSRSLSGSRGTQYF. The CDR3, as DNA: TGTGCCAGTAGTCGGTCTCTTAGTGGATCACGGGGTACGCAGTATTTT. Looking up the rest from reference TRBV19 and TRBJ2-3 gives the full variable domain: DGGITQSPKYLFRKEGQNVTLSCEQNLNHDAMYWYRQDPGQGLRLIYYSQIVNDFQKGDIAEGYSVSREKKESFPLTVTSAQKNPTAFYLCASSRSLSGSRGTQYFGPGTRLTVL.

This clonotype was detected ten times or more. V and J are TRBV6-2 or TRBV6-3 and TRBJ1-5; D might be TRBD1 (5 bases). Germline CDR1 reads MNHEY; CDR2 reads SVGEGT. This CDR3 region has 15 residues. V gave up 6 bases and J gave up 2 bases, with 14 bases separating them. The CDR3 spells CASRGIAGGNQPQHF. The CDR3 nucleotides are TGTGCCAGCAGGGGGATAGCGGGGGGCAATCAGCCCCAGCATTTT.

The chain joins TRBV29-1 to TRBJ1-1; D may be TRBD1 (5 bases). V was clipped by 6 bases and J by 6 bases, with 17 bases between them. Germline lookup yields CDR1 SQVTM and CDR2 ANQGSEA. The CDR3 runs 13 residues. The CDR3 loop reads CSVVQLLGAEAFF. The CDR3 DNA sequence: TGCAGCGTGGTCCAGTTGTTAGGGGCTGAAGCTTTCTTT.

There are many counts of this clonotype. V usage is TRBV27 and J usage is TRBJ2-7; TRBD1 might be the D (5 bases). V was trimmed by 1 base and J by 1 base, leaving 11 bases between them. This CDR3 has 15 amino acids. From germline, CDR1 is MNHEY and CDR2 SMNVEV (reference sequence). CDR3 nucleotide sequence: TGTGCCAGCAGTTTATTCTTGGCAGGGTCCTACGAGCAGTACTTC. It encodes CASSLFLAGSYEQYF.

This sequence joins TRBV11-1 and TRBJ2-7, with TRBD1 matching over 7 bases. The CDR3 consists of 13 residues. Germline-derived CDR1 and CDR2 are SGHAT and FQDESV (reference sequence). The V segment lost 10 bases and the J segment 0 bases; nucleotides outside the gene matches: 6. CDR3 region: CAIRQGSSYEQYF. CDR3 coding DNA: TGTGCCATCAGACAGGGCAGCTCCTACGAGCAGTACTTC.

This clonotype was counted only a few times. The chain employs TRBV7-2 and TRBJ1-1; possibly TRBD1 for D (6 bases). V lost 6 bases, J lost 4 bases, and 15 bases lay in between. The germline CDR1 and CDR2 sequences are SGHTA and FQGNSA. The CDR3 loop spans 14 amino acids. The CDR3 nucleotides read TGTGCCAGCAGACCAACCACAGGGAGCACTGAAGCTTTCTTT. Its protein is CASRPTTGSTEAFF. The full variable domain, in which reference TRBV7-2 and TRBJ1-1 provide the parts outside the CDR3, is GAGVSQSPSNKVTEKGKDVELRCDPISGHTALYWYRQSLGQGLEFLIYFQGNSAPDKSGLPSDRFSAERTGGSVSTLTIQRTQQEDSAVYLCASRPTTGSTEAFFGQGTRLTVV.